This T cell receptor (beta chain) was recorded in a study of OX40 agonist ivuxolimab in advanced cancers. Looking at the study overall: Patients in dose escalation had liver, melanoma, kidney or head and neck cancers. Partial responses occurred in three patients (one hepatocellular carcinoma, two cutaneous melanoma). Study findings and constraints: Low normalized T-cell clonal expansion also characterized some of the nonresponders.

Measured with immunoSEQ multiplex PCR; TCRdb has only the in-frame clones, and not every one. The repertoire includes just over 80,000 clones, around 90% of them detected once, and 0.25% to 0.4% sits in the top ten. V trimming: 0 bases; J trimming: 7 bases; junction bases outside the gene matches: 6. The CDR3 is 15 residues long. Germline V gene data show CDR1 as SGHRS and CDR2 as YFSETQ. Notes on this clone: As yet, its antigen is unknown.

Baseline, cycle 4 day 1, and cycle 7 day 1 were the blood sampling points. This specimen consisted of CD4+ or CD8+ T cells sorted from blood, obtained in a trial of the OX40 agonist ivuxolimab. This receptor was obtained from an adult with an advanced solid tumor such as melanoma, head and neck, liver or kidney cancer. The chain carries TRBV5-1 and TRBJ1-1, with 10 bases matching TRBD1. CDR3 DNA: TGCGCCAGCAGCTTGGTGGGACAGGGGAGGAGTGAAGCTTTCTTT. This translates into CASSLVGQGRSEAFF.